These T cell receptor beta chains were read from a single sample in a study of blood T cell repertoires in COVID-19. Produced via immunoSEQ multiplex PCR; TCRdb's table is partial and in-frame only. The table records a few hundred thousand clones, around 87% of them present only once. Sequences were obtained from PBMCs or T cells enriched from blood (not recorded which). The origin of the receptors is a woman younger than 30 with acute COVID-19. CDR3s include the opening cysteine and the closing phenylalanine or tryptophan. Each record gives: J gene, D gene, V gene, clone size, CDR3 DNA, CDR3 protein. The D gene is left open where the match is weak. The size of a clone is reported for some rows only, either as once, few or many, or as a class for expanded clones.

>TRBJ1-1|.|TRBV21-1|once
TGTGCCATCAAACAGGGGGGGAACACTGAAGCTTTCTTT
CAIKQGGNTEAFF
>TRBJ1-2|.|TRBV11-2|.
TGTGCCAGCAGCTTAGACTTACTAGGCTATGGCTACACCTTC
CASSLDLLGYGYTF
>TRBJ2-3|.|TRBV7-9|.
TGTGCCAGCAGCTTAGTCGGGCCGCGGGACGCAGATACGCAGTATTTT
CASSLVGPRDADTQYF
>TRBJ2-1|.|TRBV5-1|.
TGCGCCAGCAGCCCTAGCGAAAATGAGCAGTTCTTC
CASSPSENEQFF
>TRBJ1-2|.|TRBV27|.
TGTGCCAGCAGTGCCGGGCTGGGGGCAGGACGGTCCTATTTC
CASSAGLGAGRSYF
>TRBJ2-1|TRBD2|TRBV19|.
TGTGCCAGTAGTACCCGGACTAGCGGGAACAATGAGCAGTTCTTC
CASSTRTSGNNEQFF
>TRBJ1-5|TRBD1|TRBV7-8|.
TGTGCCAGCAGCTTAGGGGACAGCGCCACTCAGCCCCAGCATTTT
CASSLGDSATQPQHF
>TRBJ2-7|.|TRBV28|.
TGTGCCAGCAGTTACCGCAGGGGATTTTCCTACGAGCAGTACTTC
CASSYRRGFSYEQYF
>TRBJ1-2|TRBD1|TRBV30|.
TGTGCCTGGGGACCGGGACAGAGAGGCTACACCTTC
CAWGPGQRGYTF
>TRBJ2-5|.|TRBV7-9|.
TGTGCCAGCAGCTTAGCCAGCAGGGGCCAAGAGACCCAGTACTTC
CASSLASRGQETQYF
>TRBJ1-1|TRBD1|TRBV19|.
TGTGCCAGTAGTATAGTTGACAGGGGGCTGGCTTTCTTT
CASSIVDRGLAFF
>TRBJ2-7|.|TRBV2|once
TGTGCCAGCAGTGCGGGACCGGGGGACTACGAGCAGTACTTC
CASSAGPGDYEQYF
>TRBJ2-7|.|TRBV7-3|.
TGTGCCAGCAGCTTAGGGGCATCCTACGAGCAGTACTTC
CASSLGASYEQYF
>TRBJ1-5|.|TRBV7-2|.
TGTGCCAGCAGCGGAGAGAATCAGCCCCAGCATTTT
CASSGENQPQHF
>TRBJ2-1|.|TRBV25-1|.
TGTGCCAGCAGGGGTGGCACGACTAGGTACAATGAGCAGTTCTTC
CASRGGTTRYNEQFF
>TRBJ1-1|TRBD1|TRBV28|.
TGTGCCAGCAGTACCAGTCCGGGACAGGGTTCGGCTTTCTTT
CASSTSPGQGSAFF
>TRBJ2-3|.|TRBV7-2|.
TGTGCCAGCAGCCCAAGGAGGGCCTTAGATACGCAGTATTTT
CASSPRRALDTQYF
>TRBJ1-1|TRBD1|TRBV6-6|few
TGTGCCAGCAGTTACTGGACAGGGAACACTGAAGCTTTCTTT
CASSYWTGNTEAFF
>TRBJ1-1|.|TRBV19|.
TGTGCCAGTAGTATCCCCCACTCGTCAATGGACACTGAAGCTTTCTTT
CASSIPHSSMDTEAFF